A selection of T cell receptor beta chains follows, all from one sample in a study of beta chain features in type 1 diabetes. TCRdb's table, derived via immunoSEQ multiplex PCR, lists solely in-frame clones and lacks some. This sample has some 200,000 clones; 16% occur once, and the top ten carry 0.085%. Specimen: naive CD4+ T cells from blood. Receptors were obtained from a man younger than 40 with type 1 diabetes. Both conserved end residues are part of each CDR3. The order of the fields is J gene, clone size, D gene, V gene, CDR3 DNA, CDR3 protein. The D gene is left open where the match is weak. Expanded clones are given a class, and other clones once, few, many or no size at all.

TRBJ2-5,.,TRBD1,TRBV29-1,TGCAGCGGAACAGGGGTGGGGACCCAGTACTTC,CSGTGVGTQYF
TRBJ2-3,few,.,TRBV29-1,.,CSVGPGLTDTQYF
TRBJ2-5,.,.,TRBV25-1,TGTGCCAGCAGTATTCAAGTTTCAGGGGAGACCCAGTACTTC,CASSIQVSGETQYF
TRBJ2-2,.,TRBD1,TRBV7-6,TGTGCCAGCACCTTAGGGTGGGGACAGGGGAACACCGGGGAGCTGTTTTTT,CASTLGWGQGNTGELFF
TRBJ2-1,.,TRBD2,TRBV7-2,TGTGCCAGCAGCTTGGGCGGGAGAAGGGCCGGTGAGCAGTTCTTC,CASSLGGRRAGEQFF
TRBJ2-1,few,.,TRBV28,TGTGCCAGCAGTTGGGCCTTGGGGGAGCAGTTCTTC,CASSWALGEQFF
TRBJ2-6,.,.,TRBV7-2,TGTGCCAGCAGCTTTACTGGGGCCAACGTCCTGACTTTC,CASSFTGANVLTF
TRBJ2-5,.,.,TRBV28,TGTGCCAGCATGGAGAGGGCAGAGACCCAGTACTTC,CASMERAETQYF
TRBJ2-1,.,.,TRBV29-1,TGCAGCGTTGGGACCGACAATGAGCAGTTCTTC,CSVGTDNEQFF
TRBJ1-5,.,.,TRBV30,TGTGCCTGGAGTATTCAGGGGAGCAATCAGCCCCAGCATTTT,CAWSIQGSNQPQHF
TRBJ2-7,.,.,TRBV15,TGTGCCACCAGCAGAGATCGGGGAGCAGGGCGGTACGAGCAGTACTTC,CATSRDRGAGRYEQYF
TRBJ2-6,.,.,TRBV27,TGTGCCCACCCGCCTGAGAATGGGGCCAACGTCCTGACTTTC,CAHPPENGANVLTF
TRBJ2-7,few,.,TRBV6-6,TGTGCCAGCAGTTACGACAGCTACTACGAGCAGTACTTC,CASSYDSYYEQYF
TRBJ2-1,.,TRBD2,TRBV25-1,TGTGCCAGCAGTGAAGCCCGAACTAGCGGGGGGGACGATGAGCAGTTCTTC,CASSEARTSGGDDEQFF
TRBJ2-1,.,.,TRBV29-1,TGCAGCGCTCGAGGGAGCTCCTACAATGAGCAGTTCTTC,CSARGSSYNEQFF
TRBJ2-3,.,.,TRBV27,TGTGCCAGCAAGGAGACGGGCACAGATACGCAGTATTTT,CASKETGTDTQYF
TRBJ2-1,.,TRBD1,TRBV4-3,TGCGCCAGCAGCCAAGAGATAGGACAGGGTTTCGATGAGCAGTTCTTC,CASSQEIGQGFDEQFF
TRBJ1-1,few,.,TRBV7-2,TGTGCCAGCAGCTTCATGGCGGACACTGAAGCTTTCTTT,CASSFMADTEAFF
TRBJ1-2,.,.,TRBV7-2,TGTGCCAGCAGCAACCGGACGGCAGCTAACTATGGCTACACCTTC,CASSNRTAANYGYTF
TRBJ2-5,.,.,TRBV30,TGTGCCTGGAGGGCGAGGGCAAAAATATTAGAGACCCAGTACTTC,CAWRARAKILETQYF
TRBJ2-3,.,TRBD2,TRBV11-2,TGTGCCAGCAGCCCGACTAGCGGGAGTGGAGATACGCAGTATTTT,CASSPTSGSGDTQYF
TRBJ1-1,.,.,TRBV7-6,TGTGCCAGCAGCGCGGACACTTTGAACACTGAAGCTTTCTTT,CASSADTLNTEAFF
TRBJ1-3,few,.,TRBV30,TGTGCCTGGAGTGCGGGTCCTGGAAACACCATATATTTT,CAWSAGPGNTIYF
TRBJ2-7,.,TRBD1,TRBV23-1,TGCGCCAGCAGGCTGCCGGGACAGAGCTCCTACGAGCAGTACTTC,CASRLPGQSSYEQYF
TRBJ2-5,few,.,TRBV9,TGTGCCAGCAGCGTACGCGGGCACCAAGAGACCCAGTACTTC,CASSVRGHQETQYF
TRBJ2-1,.,.,TRBV5-1,TGCGCCAGCAGCTTTTCCCCCTTAGGGTCCTACAATGAGCAGTTCTTC,CASSFSPLGSYNEQFF
TRBJ2-7,.,TRBD1,TRBV28,TGTGCCAGCAGTTCTGGACAGGGAGGCGAGCAGTACTTC,CASSSGQGGEQYF
TRBJ2-7,.,TRBD1,TRBV5-4,TGTGCCAGCAGCTTGGGGACAGGGACCTACGAGCAGTACTTC,CASSLGTGTYEQYF
TRBJ1-3,few,.,TRBV29-1,TGCAGCGTTCAAACGGAGGGAAACACCATATATTTT,CSVQTEGNTIYF
TRBJ1-1,once,.,TRBV20-1,TGCAGTGCCCCAAGGGCCACTGAAGCTTTCTTT,CSAPRATEAFF
TRBJ2-5,few,.,TRBV7-2,TGTGCCAGCAGCTTATTCCCTTGGGAGACCCAGTACTTC,CASSLFPWETQYF
TRBJ2-4,few,TRBD2,TRBV7-2,TGTGCCAGCAGCTTACAAGCGGGAGTCAAAAACATTCAGTACTTC,CASSLQAGVKNIQYF
TRBJ2-7,.,.,TRBV10-3,TGTGCAACATCATTCGACTACGAGCAGTACTTC,CATSFDYEQYF
TRBJ2-3,few,.,TRBV21-1,TGTGCCAGCAGCCCTCTGGGGGCGGACGTAGGGTCAGATACGCAGTATTTT,CASSPLGADVGSDTQYF
TRBJ2-1,.,TRBD1,TRBV11-2,TGTGCCAGCAGCTCACCAAGGGGGACAGCATACAATGAGCAGTTCTTC,CASSSPRGTAYNEQFF
TRBJ2-7,.,.,TRBV28,TGTGCCAGCAGTTACCAGGGATCCTACGAGCAGTACTTC,CASSYQGSYEQYF
TRBJ1-2,.,.,TRBV18,TGTGCCAGCTCACCCCTTCCCAGGGGTAACTATGGCTACACCTTC,CASSPLPRGNYGYTF
TRBJ2-3,.,.,TRBV7-9,TGTGCCAGCAGCTTACGATCGGGCGGGGGCACAGATACGCAGTATTTT,CASSLRSGGGTDTQYF
TRBJ2-1,.,TRBD1,TRBV11-2,TGTGCCAGCAGCTTTCTGGACAGGGATTACAATGAGCAGTTCTTC,CASSFLDRDYNEQFF
TRBJ2-7,few,.,TRBV5-1,TGCGCCAGCAGCTTGGGACAGTCAAGCTCCTACGAGCAGTACTTC,CASSLGQSSSYEQYF
TRBJ1-2,few,TRBD1,TRBV14,TGTGCCAGCAGCCGCCGGACAGGGGCCTCCTATGGCTACACCTTC,CASSRRTGASYGYTF